This T cell receptor (beta chain) is drawn from a study of tumor-infiltrating lymphocytes in primary liver carcinoma. About the study: These were node-negative, non-metastatic T1-T3 tumors of about 4.2 to 11 cm. The study's findings and limits: A significantly higher top-250-clone fraction was recorded for tumors than for blood (p = 0.039).

This CDR3 comprises 15 residues. V dropped 3 bases and J dropped 0 bases, with 12 bases sitting between them. Germline loops: CDR1 MGHDK, CDR2 SYGVNS. Germline DNA was also extracted, and blood RNA derived from unsorted whole blood. Investigators obtained four milliliters of peripheral blood ahead of surgery. Constant-region priming of about 500 ng total RNA yielded TCR beta cDNA. Libraries for TCR beta were built through three nested multiplex PCR rounds, which together made up a slightly modified ARM-PCR procedure. The opening two PCR rounds, ten to eleven cycles each, paired TRBV1-TRBV30 forward primers with a C-beta reverse primer. TCRdb recomputed calls from the multiplex PCR reads with MiXCR, one row per CDR3 protein. The profile shows 300,000 to 350,000 distinct CDR3 sequences, about 65% of them singletons. A word on this clonotype: Its antigen remains unknown.

The gene calls are TRBV25-1 and TRBJ2-7; the D gene is possibly TRBD1 (6 bases). Input material: peripheral blood. The receptor was derived from a middle-aged man with primary liver carcinoma and hepatitis B virus infection. CDR3: CASSDSTGSSYEQYF. The CDR3 DNA is TGTGCCAGCAGTGATTCCACAGGGAGCTCCTACGAGCAGTACTTC.